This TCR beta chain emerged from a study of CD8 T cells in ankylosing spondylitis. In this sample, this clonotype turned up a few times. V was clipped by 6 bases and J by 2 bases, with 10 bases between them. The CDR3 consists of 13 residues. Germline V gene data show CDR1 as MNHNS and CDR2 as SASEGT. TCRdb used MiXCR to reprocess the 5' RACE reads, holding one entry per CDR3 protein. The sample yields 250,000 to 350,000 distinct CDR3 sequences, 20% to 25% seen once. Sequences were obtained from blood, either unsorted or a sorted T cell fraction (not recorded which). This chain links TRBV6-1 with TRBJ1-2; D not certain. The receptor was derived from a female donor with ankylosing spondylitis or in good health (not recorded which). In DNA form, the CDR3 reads TGTGCCAGCAGCATCGACAAGAACTATGGCTACACCTTC. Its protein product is CASSIDKNYGYTF.